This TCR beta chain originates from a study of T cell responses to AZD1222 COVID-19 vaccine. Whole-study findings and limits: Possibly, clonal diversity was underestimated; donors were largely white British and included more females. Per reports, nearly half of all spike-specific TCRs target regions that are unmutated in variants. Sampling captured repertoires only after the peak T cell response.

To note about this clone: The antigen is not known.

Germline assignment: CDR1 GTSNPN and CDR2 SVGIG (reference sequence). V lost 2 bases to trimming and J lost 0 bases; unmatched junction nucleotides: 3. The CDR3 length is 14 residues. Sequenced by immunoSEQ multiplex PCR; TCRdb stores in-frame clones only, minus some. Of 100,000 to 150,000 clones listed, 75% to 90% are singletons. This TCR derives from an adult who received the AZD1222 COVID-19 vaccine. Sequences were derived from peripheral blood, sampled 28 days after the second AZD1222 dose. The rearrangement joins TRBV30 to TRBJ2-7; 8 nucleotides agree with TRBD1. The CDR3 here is CAWSLGQGSYEQYF. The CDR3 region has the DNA TGTGCCTGGAGTTTAGGACAGGGCTCCTACGAGCAGTACTTC. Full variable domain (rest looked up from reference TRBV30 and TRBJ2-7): SQTIHQWPATLVQPVGSPLSLECTVEGTSNPNLYWYRQAAGRGLQLLFYSVGIGQISSEVPQNLSASRPQDRQFILSSKKLLLSDSGFYLCAWSLGQGSYEQYFGPGTRLTVT.